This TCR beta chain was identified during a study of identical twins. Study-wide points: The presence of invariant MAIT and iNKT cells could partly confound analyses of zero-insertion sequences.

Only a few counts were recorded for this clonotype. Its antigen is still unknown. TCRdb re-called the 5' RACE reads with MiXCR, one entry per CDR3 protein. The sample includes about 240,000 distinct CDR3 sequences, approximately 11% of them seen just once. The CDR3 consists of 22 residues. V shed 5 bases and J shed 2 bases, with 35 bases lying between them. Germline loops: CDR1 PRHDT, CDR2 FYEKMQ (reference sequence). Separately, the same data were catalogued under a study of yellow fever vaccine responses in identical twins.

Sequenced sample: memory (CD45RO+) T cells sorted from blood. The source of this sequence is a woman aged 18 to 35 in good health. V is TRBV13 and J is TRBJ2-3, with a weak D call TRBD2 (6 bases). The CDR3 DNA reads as TGTGCCAGCAGCGTACGCCGCGTGACCCCAGGTGGAGGGAGTGGCCACACAGATACGCAGTATTTT. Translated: CASSVRRVTPGGGSGHTDTQYF.